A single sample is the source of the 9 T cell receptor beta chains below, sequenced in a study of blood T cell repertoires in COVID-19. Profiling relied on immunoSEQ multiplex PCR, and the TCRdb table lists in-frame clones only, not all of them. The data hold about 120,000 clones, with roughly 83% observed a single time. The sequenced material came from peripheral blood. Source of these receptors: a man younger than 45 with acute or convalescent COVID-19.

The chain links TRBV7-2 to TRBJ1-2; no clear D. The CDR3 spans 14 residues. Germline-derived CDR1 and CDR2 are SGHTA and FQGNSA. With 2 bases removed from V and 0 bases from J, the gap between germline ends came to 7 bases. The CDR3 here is CASSLSSTNYGYTF. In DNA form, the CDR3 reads TGTGCCAGCAGCTTATCTTCTACTAACTATGGCTACACCTTC.

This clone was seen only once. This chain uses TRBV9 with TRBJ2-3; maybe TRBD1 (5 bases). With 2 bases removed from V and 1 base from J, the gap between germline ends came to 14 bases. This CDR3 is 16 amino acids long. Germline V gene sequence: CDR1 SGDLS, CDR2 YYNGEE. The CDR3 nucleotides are TGTGCCAGCAGCGTTCAGGGTGGGATTGGCACAGATACGCAGTATTTT. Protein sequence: CASSVQGGIGTDTQYF.

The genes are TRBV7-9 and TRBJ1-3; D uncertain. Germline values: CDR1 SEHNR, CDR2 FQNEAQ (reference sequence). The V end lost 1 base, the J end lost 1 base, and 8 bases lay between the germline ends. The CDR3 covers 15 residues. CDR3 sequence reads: CASSLGRLSGNTIYF. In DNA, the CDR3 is TGTGCCAGCAGCTTAGGGAGACTTTCTGGAAACACCATATATTTT.

The CDR3 loop is CASSLTGGAGGYTF. The CDR3 DNA is TGTGCCAGCAGCTTGACAGGGGGCGCGGGAGGCTACACCTTC. The V gene is TRBV5-4, the J gene TRBJ1-2, with 9 bases lining up with TRBD1. V was pared by 1 base and J by 8 bases, with 6 bases of the junction left unmatched. The CDR3 totals 14 residues. Germline CDR1 and CDR2: SGHNT and YYREEE (reference sequence).

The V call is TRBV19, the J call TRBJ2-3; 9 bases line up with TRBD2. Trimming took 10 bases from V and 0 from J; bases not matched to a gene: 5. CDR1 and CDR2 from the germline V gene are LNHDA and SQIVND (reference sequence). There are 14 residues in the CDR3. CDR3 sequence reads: CATGAGGSTDTQYF. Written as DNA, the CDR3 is TGTGCCACCGGAGCGGGGGGCAGCACAGATACGCAGTATTTT.

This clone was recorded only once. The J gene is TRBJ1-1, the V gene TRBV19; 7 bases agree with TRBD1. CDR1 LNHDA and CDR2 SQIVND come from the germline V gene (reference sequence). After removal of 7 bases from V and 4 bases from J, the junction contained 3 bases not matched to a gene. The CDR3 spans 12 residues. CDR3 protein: CASMSGGTEAFF. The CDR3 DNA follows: TGTGCCAGTATGTCAGGGGGCACTGAAGCTTTCTTT.

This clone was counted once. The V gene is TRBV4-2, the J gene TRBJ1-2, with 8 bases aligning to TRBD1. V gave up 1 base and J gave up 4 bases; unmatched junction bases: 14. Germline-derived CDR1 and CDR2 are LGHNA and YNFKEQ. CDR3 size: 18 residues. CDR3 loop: CASSQVVAGGPLGYGYTF. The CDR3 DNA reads TGTGCCAGCAGCCAAGTCGTGGCAGGGGGCCCCTTAGGCTATGGCTACACCTTC.

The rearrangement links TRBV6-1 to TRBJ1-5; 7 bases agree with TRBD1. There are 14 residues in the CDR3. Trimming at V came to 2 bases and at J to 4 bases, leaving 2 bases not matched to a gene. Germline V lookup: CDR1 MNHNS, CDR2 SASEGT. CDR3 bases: TGTGCCAGCAGTGAAACAGGGGAAAATCAGCCCCAGCATTTT. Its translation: CASSETGENQPQHF.

CDR3 sequence reads: CASSYGTSGYEQYF. DNA of the CDR3: TGTGCCAGCAGTTACGGGACTAGCGGGTACGAGCAGTACTTC. The chain links TRBV6-2 or TRBV6-3 to TRBJ2-7, with 12 bases lining up with TRBD2. J lost 4 bases, V lost 2 bases, and 0 bases had no gene match. Germline lookup yields CDR1 MNHEY and CDR2 SVGEGT. CDR3 length equals 14 residues.